The 24 T cell receptor beta chains given below trace back to one sample, sequenced in a study of T cells after posttransplantation cyclophosphamide. Sequenced by immunoSEQ multiplex PCR; TCRdb stores in-frame clones only, minus some. The profile covers some 20,000 clones, with 95% to 98% appearing a single time and approximately 0.13% taken by the ten largest. The naive gate required viable CD3+CD4+ or CD3+CD8+ cells with CCR7+CD45RA+CD45RO-CD95-CD27+CD28+ phenotype. The sequencing sample was made of naive CD4+ T cells sorted from PBMCs. The source of these receptors is a man aged 45 to 65 in good health, CMV-negative, and a related stem cell transplant donor.

The rearrangement joins TRBV7-3 to TRBJ2-3; TRBD2 matches at 13 bases. CDR3 size: 16 residues. Germline V gene sequence: CDR1 SGHTA, CDR2 FQGTGA. Unmatched junction bases numbered 8, after V lost 5 bases and J lost 6 bases. The CDR3 DNA is TGTGCCAGCAGCCCTCGACTAGCGGGGGGCAGGGATACGCAGTATTTT. Amino acids: CASSPRLAGGRDTQYF. The complete variable domain, with remaining parts taken from reference TRBV7-3 and TRBJ2-3, reads GAGVSQTPSNKVTEKGKYVELRCDPISGHTALYWYRQSLGQGPEFLIYFQGTGAADDSGLPNDRFFAVRPEGSVSTLKIQRTERGDSAVYLCASSPRLAGGRDTQYFGPGTRLTVL.

CDR3 sequence: CASSETAGGQTEAFF. For the CDR3, the DNA is TGCGCCAGCAGCGAAACGGCGGGGGGGCAGACTGAAGCTTTCTTT. V is TRBV5-1 and J is TRBJ1-1; TRBD1 is a possible D gene (6 bases). There are 15 residues in the CDR3. Germline assignment: CDR1 SGHRS and CDR2 YFSETQ. The germline V and J ends were trimmed by 4 bases and 5 bases, with 18 bases remaining between them.

The chain recombines TRBV5-1 with TRBJ1-1, with 10 bases that match TRBD1. This CDR3 contains 16 residues. Losses at the gene ends were 0 bases for V and 3 bases for J; bases not matched to a gene: 5. Germline values: CDR1 SGHRS, CDR2 YFSETQ. CDR3 residues: CASSLAGQGLYTEAFF. The CDR3 DNA is TGCGCCAGCAGCTTGGCGGGACAGGGGCTTTACACTGAAGCTTTCTTT. The full variable domain, rest sourced from reference TRBV5-1 and TRBJ1-1, is KAGVTQTPRYLIKTRGQQVTLSCSPISGHRSVSWYQQTPGQGLQFLFEYFSETQRNKGNFPGRFSGRQFSNSRSEMNVSTLELGDSALYLCASSLAGQGLYTEAFFGQGTRLTVV.

On this clone itself: This specimen includes other DNA sequences encoding the same CDR3. In DNA form, the CDR3 reads TGTGCCAGCAGCCCCATAGCGGGGAATAACACAGATACGCAGTATTTT. It codes for CASSPIAGNNTDTQYF. This chain connects TRBV6-7 to TRBJ2-3; 8 nucleotides agree with TRBD2. TRBV6-7 is sorted into the ORF group, with uncertain function. The CDR3 contains 16 residues. Germline trimming cut 6 bases from V and 2 bases from J; bases unmatched to any gene: 10.

The chain combines TRBV12-5 with TRBJ1-1, with a possible D match to TRBD1 (5 bases). The length of the CDR3 is 12 residues. CDR1 is LGHNT and CDR2 is FRNRAP in the germline V gene. DNA of the CDR3: TGTGCCGGGGAGGGGCAAAACACTGAAGCTTTCTTT. Residues: CAGEGQNTEAFF.

The chain is built from TRBV6-4 and TRBJ2-3, with 7 positions matching TRBD1. Germline-derived CDR1 and CDR2 are MRHNA and SNTAGT. Losses at the gene ends were 2 bases for V and 1 base for J; bases not matched to a gene: 0. The length of the CDR3 is 14 residues. The DNA of the CDR3 is TGTGCCAGCAGTGACACAGGGGGCACAGATACGCAGTATTTT. Translating gives CASSDTGGTDTQYF.

J is TRBJ2-5 and V is TRBV2; the D gene is possibly TRBD2 (6 bases). CDR3 length: 13 residues. Germline CDR1 reads SNHLY; CDR2 reads FYNNEI. V shed 5 bases and J shed 3 bases, with 10 bases lying between them. The CDR3 sequence is CASSRLDEETQYF. In DNA form, the CDR3 reads TGTGCCAGCAGTCGACTAGATGAAGAGACCCAGTACTTC.

The chain recombines TRBV5-4 with TRBJ2-2; 10 positions match TRBD1. Germline trimming cut 5 bases from V and 2 bases from J; bases unmatched to any gene: 3. This CDR3 has 15 residues. Germline assignment: CDR1 SGHNT and CDR2 YYREEE (reference sequence). The CDR3 loop is CASRRTGGNTGELFF. The CDR3 nucleotides read TGTGCCAGCAGGCGGACAGGGGGAAACACCGGGGAGCTGTTTTTT.

This chain links TRBV9 with TRBJ1-2; 8 bases map to TRBD1. The junction had 2 bases not matched to a gene; V was cut back by 3 bases and J by 7 bases. CDR1 SGDLS and CDR2 YYNGEE come from the germline V gene. The CDR3 spans 12 residues. CDR3 sequence: CASSGTGGGYTF. In DNA form, the CDR3 reads TGTGCCAGCAGCGGTACAGGGGGTGGCTACACCTTC. Supplemented by reference TRBV9 and TRBJ1-2, the full variable domain reads DSGVTQTPKHLITATGQRVTLRCSPRSGDLSVYWYQQSLDQGLQFLIQYYNGEERAKGNILERFSAQQFPDLHSELNLSSLELGDSALYFCASSGTGGGYTFGSGTRLTVV.

This sequence joins TRBV6-1 and TRBJ1-1; 8 bases are shared with TRBD1. This CDR3 spans 14 amino acids. Germline V gives CDR1 MNHNS, CDR2 SASEGT. V lost 7 bases, J lost 4 bases, and 8 bases stayed unmatched. The CDR3 loop reads CASTLQGGGTEAFF. In DNA form, the CDR3 reads TGTGCCAGCACCTTACAGGGGGGGGGCACTGAAGCTTTCTTT.

The chain is built from TRBV18 and TRBJ2-1; no reliable D call. The CDR3 has 14 residues. CDR1 and CDR2 (germline): KGHSH, LQKENI. V was shortened by 2 bases and J by 0 bases, with 5 bases between the two germline ends. CDR3 sequence reads: CASSPTASYNEQFF. CDR3 sequence (DNA): TGTGCCAGCTCACCAACAGCCTCCTACAATGAGCAGTTCTTC.

The chain recombines TRBV6-5 with TRBJ1-2, with 9 bases fitting TRBD1. The CDR3 runs to 15 residues. Per germline, CDR1 MNHEY and CDR2 SVGAGI. V lost 0 bases and J lost 3; bases outside the gene matches: 2. The CDR3 loop is CASSYSWTGDYGYTF. For the CDR3, the DNA is TGTGCCAGCAGTTACTCGTGGACAGGGGACTATGGCTACACCTTC.

The chain links TRBV5-6 to TRBJ2-3; D ambiguous. The germline V and J ends were trimmed by 3 bases and 7 bases, with 6 bases remaining between them. CDR1 and CDR2 (germline): SGHDT, YYEEEE. CDR3 size: 11 residues. The CDR3 spells CASSSQNTQYF. CDR3 bases: TGTGCCAGCAGCTCCCAAAATACGCAGTATTTT.

The genes are TRBV5-1 and TRBJ1-1; D possibly corresponds to TRBD1 (6 bases). The CDR3 totals 15 residues. Germline V gene sequence: CDR1 SGHRS, CDR2 YFSETQ. The ends were cut back, 0 bases at V and 8 bases at J, with 17 bases in the middle. For the CDR3, the DNA is TGCGCCAGCAGCTTGGAGAGACAGGCCCCCCACGAAGCTTTCTTT. Protein sequence: CASSLERQAPHEAFF. The variable domain in full, completed from reference TRBV5-1 and TRBJ1-1, reads KAGVTQTPRYLIKTRGQQVTLSCSPISGHRSVSWYQQTPGQGLQFLFEYFSETQRNKGNFPGRFSGRQFSNSRSEMNVSTLELGDSALYLCASSLERQAPHEAFFGQGTRLTVV.

CDR3 in amino acids: CASSPRRGQETQYF. The CDR3 region has the DNA TGTGCCAGCAGTCCCCGGAGGGGTCAAGAGACCCAGTACTTC. V gene TRBV27 combines with J gene TRBJ2-5; D possibly corresponds to TRBD2 (6 bases). Trimming stripped 5 bases from V and 2 bases from J, with 12 bases between. Germline-derived CDR1 and CDR2 are MNHEY and SMNVEV (reference sequence). The CDR3 is made up of 14 amino acids.

This rearrangement joins TRBV18 to TRBJ2-7; 8 bases match TRBD1. V was pared by 3 bases and J by 6 bases, with 7 bases of the junction left unmatched. The CDR3 has 14 amino acids. Germline CDR1 is KGHSH and CDR2 is LQKENI. CDR3 region: CASSPGQVLSEQYF. The CDR3 coding sequence is TGTGCCAGCTCACCGGGACAGGTGCTTTCCGAGCAGTACTTC.

This rearrangement joins TRBV5-5 to TRBJ2-5; 7 nucleotides agree with TRBD1. The V gene end was trimmed by 5 bases and the J gene end by 5 bases; junction bases not matched to a gene: 6. Germline V gives CDR1 SGHKS, CDR2 YYEKEE (reference sequence). The CDR3 is 13 residues long. CDR3: CASRNTGVETQYF. CDR3 DNA: TGTGCCAGCAGGAACACAGGGGTTGAGACCCAGTACTTC.

The chain combines TRBV5-1 with TRBJ1-5; possible D gene TRBD1, 6 bases. Trimming took off 0 bases at V and 5 bases at J, with 9 bases between the two ends. The CDR3 loop spans 14 amino acids. Germline V CDR1 and CDR2: SGHRS, YFSETQ. CDR3 residues: CASSLGQEYQPQHF. The CDR3 nucleotides read TGCGCCAGCAGCTTGGGACAGGAGTATCAGCCCCAGCATTTT.

The chain has TRBV10-3 and TRBJ2-1, with no clear D. CDR3 length: 13 residues. Trimming removed 7 bases at V and 0 bases at J, with 7 bases between. The germline CDR1 and CDR2 sequences are ENHRY and SYGVKD. The CDR3 nucleotides read TGTGCCATCACGCGCGACTCCTACAATGAGCAGTTCTTC. This codes for CAITRDSYNEQFF.

On this clone: At one end the junction does not follow the germline gene, possibly because of a read error. Other nucleotide sequences in the sample specify the same CDR3. The chain combines TRBV7-6 with TRBJ1-6; a possible D gene is TRBD1 (6 bases). CDR1 is SGHVS and CDR2 is FNYEAQ in the germline V gene. The CDR3 sequence is 14 residues long. CDR3 bases: TGTGCCAGCAGCGTTGACAGGTCTAATTCCCCCCTCCACTTT. It translates to CASSVDRSNSPLHF.

CDR3 sequence: CASSPGQIQETQYF. CDR3 sequence (DNA): TGCGCCAGCAGCCCAGGGCAGATTCAAGAGACCCAGTACTTC. The V call is TRBV5-1, the J call TRBJ2-5; possibly TRBD1 for D (5 bases). Germline loops: CDR1 SGHRS, CDR2 YFSETQ. CDR3 length equals 14 residues. Trimming shortened V by 4 bases and J by 2 bases, and 12 bases separated the two germline ends.

V is TRBV19 and J is TRBJ2-1; no reliable D call. Trimming pared 10 bases from V and 10 bases from J, leaving 14 bases between. There are 11 residues in the CDR3. The germline V gene encodes CDR1 LNHDA and CDR2 SQIVND (reference sequence). The CDR3 loop is CATRKSGEQFF. CDR3 sequence (DNA): TGTGCCACTAGAAAGTCCGGGGAGCAGTTCTTC.

This chain joins TRBV5-1 and TRBJ1-4; possibly TRBD1 for D (5 bases). CDR3 length: 19 amino acids. The germline V gene encodes CDR1 SGHRS and CDR2 YFSETQ. Trimming left V 0 bases short and J 7 bases short, with 25 bases between. This CDR3 reads CASSLETPGLRMFGEKLFF. The CDR3 bases are TGCGCCAGCAGCTTGGAGACGCCGGGACTTCGGATGTTTGGTGAAAAACTGTTTTTT.

V gene TRBV2 combines with J gene TRBJ2-3; TRBD2 might be the D (5 bases). CDR3 length equals 13 residues. Deletions cut 6 bases from V and 14 bases from J, with 21 bases between. Germline V CDR1 and CDR2: SNHLY, FYNNEI. CDR3 sequence reads: CASSRIHPDTRYF. The CDR3, as DNA: TGTGCCAGCAGCCGAATACACCCAGATACTAGGTATTTT.